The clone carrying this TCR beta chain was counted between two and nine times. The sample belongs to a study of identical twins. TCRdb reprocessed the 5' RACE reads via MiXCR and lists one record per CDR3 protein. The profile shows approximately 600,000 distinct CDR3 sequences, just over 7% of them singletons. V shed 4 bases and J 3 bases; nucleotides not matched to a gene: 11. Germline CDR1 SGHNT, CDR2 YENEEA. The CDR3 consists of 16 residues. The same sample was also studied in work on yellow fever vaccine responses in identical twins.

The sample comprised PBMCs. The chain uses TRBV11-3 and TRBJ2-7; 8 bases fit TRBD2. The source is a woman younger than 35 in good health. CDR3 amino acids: CASSSPGLAPNYEQYF. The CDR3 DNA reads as TGTGCCAGCAGCTCTCCCGGACTAGCTCCTAACTACGAGCAGTACTTC.